A selection of T cell receptor beta chains follows, all from one sample in a study of cytotoxic CD8 clonotypes in ibrutinib-treated CLL. The method was immunoSEQ multiplex PCR; TCRdb's version includes in-frame clones alone and lacks a portion of them. The sample contains over 70,000 clones, around 75% of which appear only once. Here the sequenced sample was PBMCs, taken after 12 months of ibrutinib treatment. All receptors come from a human donor with chronic lymphocytic leukemia. Both conserved end residues are part of each CDR3. The order of the fields is clone size, D gene, V gene, J gene, CDR3 length, CDR3 DNA, CDR3 protein. A D gene is named only where the DNA matches it firmly. Expanded clones are given a class, and other clones once, few, many or no size at all.

size: NA
D: NA
V: TRBV7-2
J: TRBJ1-5
length: 14
DNA: TGTGCCAGCAGCTCACCCCTTAGCAATCAGCCCCAGCATTTT
CDR3: CASSSPLSNQPQHF

size: NA
D: NA
V: TRBV9
J: TRBJ1-4
length: 15
DNA: TGTGCCAGCAGCCCCCGGGGAGCACATAATGAAAAACTGTTTTTT
CDR3: CASSPRGAHNEKLFF

size: NA
D: NA
V: TRBV4-3
J: TRBJ2-2
length: 16
DNA: TGCGCCAGCAGCCAACCCACCCCCCCGAGCACCGGGGAGCTGTTTTTT
CDR3: CASSQPTPPSTGELFF

size: few
D: NA
V: TRBV18
J: TRBJ2-1
length: 15
DNA: TGTGCCAGCTCACCACCCGGCTCGGGCCAGGGAAAGCAGTTCTTC
CDR3: CASSPPGSGQGKQFF

size: NA
D: NA
V: TRBV5-4
J: TRBJ2-3
length: 14
DNA: TGTGCCAGCAAGTTGGGCCGAAGCACAGATACGCAGTATTTT
CDR3: CASKLGRSTDTQYF

size: NA
D: NA
V: TRBV6-6
J: TRBJ2-5
length: 13
DNA: TGTGCCAGCAGGGGGGCTAGCGTGGAGACCCAGTACTTC
CDR3: CASRGASVETQYF

size: NA
D: NA
V: TRBV4-1
J: TRBJ1-1
length: 13
DNA: TGCGCCAGCAGCCTGGAAGGACACACTGAAGCTTTCTTT
CDR3: CASSLEGHTEAFF

size: once
D: TRBD2
V: TRBV28
J: TRBJ2-1
length: 15
DNA: TGTGCCAGCAGTACCCCTAGCGGGGTCTACAATGAGCAGTTCTTC
CDR3: CASSTPSGVYNEQFF

size: NA
D: NA
V: TRBV7-9
J: TRBJ1-4
length: 15
DNA: TGTGCCAGCAGCACCCAGGGCACAACTAATGAAAAACTGTTTTTT
CDR3: CASSTQGTTNEKLFF

size: NA
D: NA
V: TRBV11-2
J: TRBJ2-6
length: 17
DNA: TGTGCCAGCAGCTTAGTACCGGGGGGCGAAGGGGCCAACGTCCTGACTTTC
CDR3: CASSLVPGGEGANVLTF

size: few
D: NA
V: TRBV18
J: TRBJ1-5
length: 15
DNA: TGTGCCAGCTCACCGGCTCGGACACCCAATCAGCCCCAGCATTTT
CDR3: CASSPARTPNQPQHF

size: NA
D: NA
V: TRBV4-2
J: TRBJ2-7
length: 15
DNA: TGTGCCAGCAGCCAAGTTTGGCCCCGCCGGGACGAGCAGTACTTC
CDR3: CASSQVWPRRDEQYF

size: NA
D: NA
V: TRBV11-3
J: TRBJ2-5
length: 13
DNA: TGTGCCAGCAGCTTTGGGCAGAAAGAGACCCAGTACTTC
CDR3: CASSFGQKETQYF

size: NA
D: NA
V: TRBV4-2
J: TRBJ2-1
length: 15
DNA: TGTGCCAGCAGCACTCCCGGGACCACCTACAATGAGCAGTTCTTC
CDR3: CASSTPGTTYNEQFF

size: NA
D: NA
V: TRBV10-3
J: TRBJ2-3
length: 11
DNA: TGTGCCATCAGTGAGGGGACTCCGCAGTATTTT
CDR3: CAISEGTPQYF

size: NA
D: NA
V: TRBV28
J: TRBJ2-3
length: 17
DNA: TGTGCCAGCCCCCCACCGGCGGGGTATGAGAGGGTAGATACGCAGTATTTT
CDR3: CASPPPAGYERVDTQYF